These T cell receptor beta chains were read from a single sample in a study of T cells in Graves' hyperthyroidism and ophthalmopathy. TCRdb reanalysed the multiplex PCR reads using MiXCR and keeps one entry per CDR3 protein. The table has a few hundred thousand distinct CDR3 sequences, roughly 15% seen once. Sequencing was done on a sample of blood. The receptor set was obtained from a woman in her 30s with Graves' ophthalmopathy. The CDR3 runs from the conserved cysteine through the conserved F or W. Fields, in order: V gene, D gene, clone size, J gene, CDR3 DNA, CDR3 protein. The D gene is left open where the match is weak. Clone size is given for some rows only: seen once, a few or many times, or a class if the clone is expanded.

v_call: TRBV7-9
d_call: .
clone_size: .
j_call: TRBJ2-2
cdr3_nt: TGTGCCAGCAGCTTACCTAGGGGGGAGAACACCGGGGAGCTGTTTTTT
cdr3_aa: CASSLPRGENTGELFF

v_call: TRBV24-1
d_call: .
clone_size: .
j_call: TRBJ2-3
cdr3_nt: TGTGCCACCAGTGAAGCGGACACAGACTTCACAGATACGCAGTATTTT
cdr3_aa: CATSEADTDFTDTQYF

v_call: TRBV12-3/TRBV12-4
d_call: TRBD1
clone_size: many
j_call: TRBJ1-1
cdr3_nt: TGTGCCAGCAGTCCGGGACAGGGGTACGCTTTCTTT
cdr3_aa: CASSPGQGYAFF

v_call: TRBV28
d_call: .
clone_size: many
j_call: TRBJ2-7
cdr3_nt: TGTGCCAGCAGCTTGACGGGACTTCGGGCCGAGCAGTACTTC
cdr3_aa: CASSLTGLRAEQYF

v_call: TRBV30
d_call: TRBD1
clone_size: many
j_call: TRBJ2-7
cdr3_nt: TGTGCCTGGAGTCTCACAGGGGTGCCCCCCTACGAGCAGTACTTC
cdr3_aa: CAWSLTGVPPYEQYF

v_call: TRBV2
d_call: .
clone_size: many
j_call: TRBJ1-2
cdr3_nt: TGTGCCAGCTGCACCCGTCCCTATGGCTACACCTTC
cdr3_aa: CASCTRPYGYTF

v_call: TRBV27
d_call: .
clone_size: few
j_call: TRBJ2-4
cdr3_nt: TGTGCCAGCAGAGGCTACGGGGACATTCAGTACTTC
cdr3_aa: CASRGYGDIQYF

v_call: TRBV20-1
d_call: .
clone_size: .
j_call: TRBJ1-1
cdr3_nt: TGCAGTGCTAGAGATGTTCAGGGGAACACTGAAGCTTTCTTT
cdr3_aa: CSARDVQGNTEAFF

v_call: TRBV5-1
d_call: TRBD1
clone_size: .
j_call: TRBJ2-2
cdr3_nt: TGTGCCTCTAGATCCGGGACAGGGGGCTCCGGGGAGCTGTTTTTT
cdr3_aa: CASRSGTGGSGELFF

v_call: TRBV4-3
d_call: TRBD2
clone_size: .
j_call: TRBJ2-3
cdr3_nt: TGCGCCAGCAGCCAGGATCGGACTAGCGGTTTACCCCTCACAGATACGCAGTATTTT
cdr3_aa: CASSQDRTSGLPLTDTQYF

v_call: TRBV12-3/TRBV12-4
d_call: TRBD1
clone_size: many
j_call: TRBJ1-6
cdr3_nt: TGTGCCAGCAGTTCCCCGACAGGGGGCGAGGTAGCCCTCCACTTT
cdr3_aa: CASSSPTGGEVALHF

v_call: TRBV30
d_call: .
clone_size: many
j_call: TRBJ1-2
cdr3_nt: TGTGCCTGGAGTTTTATAGGGGTCACTGTCCCCCATGGCTACACCTTC
cdr3_aa: CAWSFIGVTVPHGYTF

v_call: TRBV24-1
d_call: .
clone_size: .
j_call: TRBJ1-2
cdr3_nt: TGTGCCACCAGTGATTCTCAGGGAGGGTATGGCTACACCTTC
cdr3_aa: CATSDSQGGYGYTF

v_call: TRBV6-1
d_call: .
clone_size: many
j_call: TRBJ2-1
cdr3_nt: TGTGCCAGCAGAGACGACAGCGCCAGCTCCTACAATGAGCAGTTCTTC
cdr3_aa: CASRDDSASSYNEQFF

v_call: TRBV18
d_call: .
clone_size: many
j_call: TRBJ2-7
cdr3_nt: TGTGCCAGCTCACCACCGGTAGCCCGCGAGTACGAGCAGTACTTC
cdr3_aa: CASSPPVAREYEQYF

v_call: TRBV7-2
d_call: TRBD2
clone_size: .
j_call: TRBJ2-3
cdr3_nt: TGTGCCAGCAGCGTAGGCGGCGGGAGGGGCACAGATACGCAGTATTTT
cdr3_aa: CASSVGGGRGTDTQYF

v_call: TRBV6-8
d_call: .
clone_size: few
j_call: TRBJ1-5
cdr3_nt: TGTGCCAGCAGTTACCCCCAGGTCAATAGCAATCAGCCCCAGCATTTT
cdr3_aa: CASSYPQVNSNQPQHF

v_call: TRBV20-1
d_call: .
clone_size: many
j_call: TRBJ1-1
cdr3_nt: TGCAGTGCCGCCTCAGGACAAAAGGGTTTGGGCACTGAAGCTTTCTTT
cdr3_aa: CSAASGQKGLGTEAFF

v_call: TRBV27
d_call: TRBD1
clone_size: .
j_call: TRBJ2-7
cdr3_nt: TGTGCCAGCAGTATCCGGGACAGGGACTACGAGCAGTACTTC
cdr3_aa: CASSIRDRDYEQYF

v_call: TRBV6-1
d_call: .
clone_size: .
j_call: TRBJ2-1
cdr3_nt: TGTGCCAGCAAAGGAGACTCCTACAATGAGCAGTTCTTC
cdr3_aa: CASKGDSYNEQFF

v_call: TRBV6-1
d_call: .
clone_size: .
j_call: TRBJ1-4
cdr3_nt: TGTGCCAGCAGTGGACCCGACAGGAATGAAAAACTGTTTTTT
cdr3_aa: CASSGPDRNEKLFF

v_call: TRBV6-1
d_call: .
clone_size: few
j_call: TRBJ1-1
cdr3_nt: TGTGCCAGCAGTAGATCGGGGAGCACTGAAGCTTTCTTT
cdr3_aa: CASSRSGSTEAFF

v_call: TRBV27
d_call: .
clone_size: many
j_call: TRBJ2-5
cdr3_nt: TGTGCCAGCAGTTTATCTTGGGACACCGGCCAAGAGACCCAGTACTTC
cdr3_aa: CASSLSWDTGQETQYF

v_call: TRBV20-1
d_call: TRBD1
clone_size: many
j_call: TRBJ1-2
cdr3_nt: TGCAGTGCTAGGAGCAGGGGGCTTTCCCGAAACTATGGCTACACCTTC
cdr3_aa: CSARSRGLSRNYGYTF

v_call: TRBV20-1
d_call: TRBD2
clone_size: many
j_call: TRBJ2-3
cdr3_nt: TGCAGTGCTAGCTCCGGACTAGTATCAGATACGCAGTATTTT
cdr3_aa: CSASSGLVSDTQYF

v_call: TRBV3-1
d_call: .
clone_size: .
j_call: TRBJ1-3
cdr3_nt: TGTGCCAGCAGCACACCTAGGGGGGACACCTCTGGAAACACCATATATTTT
cdr3_aa: CASSTPRGDTSGNTIYF

v_call: TRBV20-1
d_call: TRBD1
clone_size: many
j_call: TRBJ1-1
cdr3_nt: TGCAGTGCTCTGGGACAGTGGAACACTGAAGCTTTCTTT
cdr3_aa: CSALGQWNTEAFF

v_call: TRBV20-1
d_call: .
clone_size: many
j_call: TRBJ2-1
cdr3_nt: TGCAGTGCTAGAAGCGACTACCTGGGGCATGAGCAGTTCTTC
cdr3_aa: CSARSDYLGHEQFF

v_call: TRBV2
d_call: TRBD2
clone_size: .
j_call: TRBJ2-5
cdr3_nt: TGTGCCAGCAGCAAAGCGGGAGCCCAAGAGACCCAGTACTTC
cdr3_aa: CASSKAGAQETQYF

v_call: TRBV20-1
d_call: .
clone_size: few
j_call: TRBJ1-2
cdr3_nt: TGCAGTGCTAGTGTTGGTTCTGGGGTTAACAGCCTTTTTATGGGCTACACCTTC
cdr3_aa: CSASVGSGVNSLFMGYTF

v_call: TRBV27
d_call: TRBD1
clone_size: few
j_call: TRBJ1-6
cdr3_nt: TGTGCCAGCAGTAAAGGACAGGGGATAAAAGGGAGTTCACCCCTCCACTTT
cdr3_aa: CASSKGQGIKGSSPLHF

v_call: TRBV12-3/TRBV12-4
d_call: .
clone_size: .
j_call: TRBJ1-1
cdr3_nt: TGTGCCAGCAGTCAAAGTTTAGGGCCAGGGAGTGGAACTGAAGCTTTCTTT
cdr3_aa: CASSQSLGPGSGTEAFF

v_call: TRBV7-7
d_call: .
clone_size: many
j_call: TRBJ2-3
cdr3_nt: TGTGCTAGCAGCTTAGAGGCGGGCGTTAGCACAGATACGCAGTATTTT
cdr3_aa: CASSLEAGVSTDTQYF

v_call: TRBV7-2
d_call: .
clone_size: many
j_call: TRBJ1-5
cdr3_nt: TGTGCCAGCAGCCGCGACGGGGCGGGGGCGAATCAGCCCCAGCATTTT
cdr3_aa: CASSRDGAGANQPQHF

v_call: TRBV20-1
d_call: .
clone_size: many
j_call: TRBJ2-1
cdr3_nt: TGCAGTGCTAGGTTTATTAATGAGCAGTTCTTC
cdr3_aa: CSARFINEQFF

v_call: TRBV7-2
d_call: TRBD1
clone_size: many
j_call: TRBJ1-2
cdr3_nt: TGTGCCAGCACCCATCCGTCGGGTGGGACAGGGGAGGACTATGGCTACACCTTC
cdr3_aa: CASTHPSGGTGEDYGYTF

v_call: TRBV29-1
d_call: .
clone_size: .
j_call: TRBJ1-6
cdr3_nt: TGCAGCGCAACGGACAGCCTTAATTCACCCCTCCACTTT
cdr3_aa: CSATDSLNSPLHF

v_call: TRBV3-1
d_call: TRBD2
clone_size: .
j_call: TRBJ2-1
cdr3_nt: TGTGCCAGCAGCGGTCTAGCGGGAGTGATGTACGAGCAGTTCTTC
cdr3_aa: CASSGLAGVMYEQFF

v_call: TRBV5-1
d_call: TRBD1
clone_size: once
j_call: TRBJ1-1
cdr3_nt: TGTGCCAGCAGCTTGGACAGGTCCAACACTGAAGCTTTCTTT
cdr3_aa: CASSLDRSNTEAFF

v_call: TRBV4-3
d_call: TRBD1
clone_size: few
j_call: TRBJ1-5
cdr3_nt: TGCGCCAGCAGCCCCGACGCAGGGGGAAATCAGCCCCAGCATTTT
cdr3_aa: CASSPDAGGNQPQHF

v_call: TRBV3-1
d_call: TRBD1
clone_size: few
j_call: TRBJ1-6
cdr3_nt: TGTGCCAGCAGCCAACGCTCGGGACAGGGAGGTTCACCCCTCCACTTT
cdr3_aa: CASSQRSGQGGSPLHF

v_call: TRBV7-6
d_call: TRBD1
clone_size: .
j_call: TRBJ2-1
cdr3_nt: TGTGCCAGCAGCTGGCCGGGACAGGGGGCCGGTAATGAGCAGTTCTTC
cdr3_aa: CASSWPGQGAGNEQFF

v_call: TRBV28
d_call: .
clone_size: many
j_call: TRBJ1-1
cdr3_nt: TGTGCCAGCAGTATAAGCCGGGCCCAACCACTCATGAACACTGAAGCTTTCTTT
cdr3_aa: CASSISRAQPLMNTEAFF

v_call: TRBV6-1
d_call: .
clone_size: many
j_call: TRBJ2-7
cdr3_nt: TGTGCCAGCAGTGAACGCAGGGCGCCGTGGGAGCAGTACTTC
cdr3_aa: CASSERRAPWEQYF

v_call: TRBV30
d_call: TRBD1
clone_size: few
j_call: TRBJ1-1
cdr3_nt: TGTGCCTGGAGAGCCCCGGGACAGAGACTTGAAGCTTTCTTT
cdr3_aa: CAWRAPGQRLEAFF

v_call: TRBV4-3
d_call: .
clone_size: few
j_call: TRBJ2-2
cdr3_nt: TGCGCCAGCAGCCAAGCGATTACGGTGCTTCGATTTTCGGGTAACACCGGGGAGCTGTTTTTT
cdr3_aa: CASSQAITVLRFSGNTGELFF

v_call: TRBV29-1
d_call: TRBD1
clone_size: many
j_call: TRBJ1-2
cdr3_nt: TGCAGCGTTGTGACAGGGAACTATGGCTACACCTTC
cdr3_aa: CSVVTGNYGYTF

v_call: TRBV4-2
d_call: .
clone_size: .
j_call: TRBJ1-3
cdr3_nt: TGTGCCAGCAGCCAAGAGTCGATCCGTAGCATATATTTT
cdr3_aa: CASSQESIRSIYF

v_call: TRBV28
d_call: .
clone_size: .
j_call: TRBJ2-7
cdr3_nt: TGTGCCAGCACCTCACAGGGGAGGACCTACGAGCAGTACTTC
cdr3_aa: CASTSQGRTYEQYF

v_call: TRBV6-1
d_call: .
clone_size: many
j_call: TRBJ1-5
cdr3_nt: TGTGCCAGCAGTCTTTCGACAGGTAATAGCAATCAGCCCCAGCATTTT
cdr3_aa: CASSLSTGNSNQPQHF

v_call: TRBV3-1
d_call: TRBD1
clone_size: .
j_call: TRBJ1-5
cdr3_nt: TGTGCCAGCAGCCTAAGTTCAGGGGGTGGTCAGCCCCAGCATTTT
cdr3_aa: CASSLSSGGGQPQHF

v_call: TRBV27
d_call: .
clone_size: .
j_call: TRBJ2-5
cdr3_nt: TGTGCCAGCAGTTTATCTAGCGGAGCGATGGAGACCCAGTACTTC
cdr3_aa: CASSLSSGAMETQYF

v_call: TRBV20-1
d_call: .
clone_size: many
j_call: TRBJ2-2
cdr3_nt: TGCAGTGCTGATCAGGGGAACACCGGGGAGCTGTTTTTT
cdr3_aa: CSADQGNTGELFF

v_call: TRBV20-1
d_call: .
clone_size: many
j_call: TRBJ2-7
cdr3_nt: TGCAGTGCTTTTGTCGGGAGCTCCTACGAGCAGTACTTC
cdr3_aa: CSAFVGSSYEQYF

v_call: TRBV25-1
d_call: TRBD2
clone_size: .
j_call: TRBJ2-1
cdr3_nt: TGTGCCAGCAGTGAAGGACTAGCGGGTTCGCCTGAGCAGTTCTTC
cdr3_aa: CASSEGLAGSPEQFF

v_call: TRBV20-1
d_call: TRBD1
clone_size: .
j_call: TRBJ2-7
cdr3_nt: TGCAGTGCTGATCCCGGGACAGCCTCCTACGAGCAGTACTTC
cdr3_aa: CSADPGTASYEQYF

v_call: TRBV11-2
d_call: .
clone_size: many
j_call: TRBJ2-1
cdr3_nt: TGTGCCAGCAGCTTTGGGCGATACAATGAGCAGTTCTTC
cdr3_aa: CASSFGRYNEQFF

v_call: TRBV4-1
d_call: .
clone_size: .
j_call: TRBJ1-5
cdr3_nt: TGCGCCAGCAGCCAAAACAGGGCGAACAATCAGCCCCAGCATTTT
cdr3_aa: CASSQNRANNQPQHF

v_call: TRBV2
d_call: .
clone_size: .
j_call: TRBJ2-3
cdr3_nt: TGTGCCAGCAAAATGGCCACAGATACGCAGTATTTT
cdr3_aa: CASKMATDTQYF